Below are 8 T cell receptor beta chains sequenced from a single sample in a study of memory CD4+ T cells and cytomegalovirus serostatus. The sort gate was single viable CD3+CD4+CD8-CD45RO+ cells for memory CD4+ T cells. This table comes from immunoSEQ multiplex PCR, and its TCRdb copy is limited to in-frame clones, with some not included. The profile covers about 39,000 clones, with about three quarters appearing a single time and about 0.73% taken by the ten largest. The specimen was memory CD4+ T cells from blood. These receptors all stem from an adult in good health and CMV-seronegative.

The chain couples TRBV5-1 to TRBJ2-1; no clear D gene. The length of the CDR3 is 11 residues. Trimming left V 7 bases short and J 7 bases short, with 9 bases between. Germline CDR1 and CDR2: SGHRS and YFSETQ. CDR3 in DNA: TGCGCCAGCGCTTCACGGAATGAGCAGTTCTTC. Encoded protein: CASASRNEQFF.

This chain links TRBV2 with TRBJ1-2, with 11 bases identical to TRBD1. The length of the CDR3 is 15 residues. Germline values: CDR1 SNHLY, CDR2 FYNNEI. Trimming at V came to 7 bases and at J to 7 bases, leaving 11 bases not matched to a gene. The CDR3 protein is CASNSGTGGTGGYTF. CDR3 in DNA: TGTGCCAGCAACTCGGGGACAGGGGGAACCGGTGGCTACACCTTC.

The V and J genes are TRBV4-2 and TRBJ2-7; D tentatively reads TRBD1 or TRBD2 (5 bases each). CDR3 size: 16 residues. V lost 3 bases, J lost 5 bases, and 20 bases lay in between. CDR1 is LGHNA and CDR2 is YNFKEQ in the germline V gene. The DNA for the CDR3 is TGTGCCAGCAGCCAGCCCGGGGCCCCACGGGCTGACGAGCAGTACTTC. It specifies CASSQPGAPRADEQYF.

This chain links TRBV27 with TRBJ1-5; 7 bases agree with TRBD1. Germline V CDR1 and CDR2: MNHEY, SMNVEV (reference sequence). This CDR3 is built from 15 residues. The J segment lost 4 bases and the V segment lost 0 bases, leaving 3 bases of the junction unmatched. The CDR3 sequence is CASSLSGQANQPQHF. CDR3 sequence (DNA): TGTGCCAGCAGTTTATCCGGACAGGCTAATCAGCCCCAGCATTTT.

The V gene is TRBV27, the J gene TRBJ1-2, with D maybe TRBD1 (6 bases). Trimming pared 6 bases from V and 5 bases from J, leaving 22 bases between. The CDR3 is 16 amino acids. CDR1 is MNHEY and CDR2 is SMNVEV in the germline V gene (reference sequence). CDR3 amino acids: CASRPGRGRWDYGYTF. The CDR3 nucleotides read TGTGCCAGCAGGCCAGGCAGGGGCCGGTGGGATTATGGCTACACCTTC.

Only a few counts were recorded for this clone. This sequence joins TRBV30 and TRBJ1-5; D ambiguous. Germline V gene data show CDR1 as GTSNPN and CDR2 as SVGIG (reference sequence). There are 16 residues in the CDR3. Deletions cut 1 base from V and 3 bases from J, with 16 bases between. This CDR3 reads CAWSERHYNFNQPQHF. CDR3 DNA: TGTGCCTGGAGTGAGCGACACTATAACTTCAATCAGCCCCAGCATTTT.

The chain is built from TRBV29-1 and TRBJ1-2; TRBD1 is a possible D gene (5 bases). V was cut by 0 bases and J by 8 bases, with 16 bases left in between. Germline V CDR1 and CDR2: SQVTM, ANQGSEA. This CDR3 is 14 amino acids long. CDR3 DNA: TGCAGCGTTGAAGAAGGGGCAGGGTCATACGGCTACACCTTC. This sequence encodes CSVEEGAGSYGYTF.

This clone was detected a few times. The chain recombines TRBV7-9 with TRBJ1-2; 12 bases agree with TRBD1. V trimming: 7 bases; J trimming: 2 bases; junction bases outside the gene matches: 8. The CDR3 loop spans 16 amino acids. The germline V gene encodes CDR1 SEHNR and CDR2 FQNEAQ (reference sequence). The CDR3 reads CASTLGQGATNYGYTF. Written as DNA, the CDR3 is TGTGCCAGCACCTTGGGACAGGGGGCTACCAACTATGGCTACACCTTC.